The entry that follows covers one TCR beta chain sequence. Its cognate antigen is unknown. The data were taken from a study of cytomegalovirus exposure and HLA in healthy donors. Overall study findings and caveats: Presence/absence analyses rested on an assumption that sequencing depth was roughly uniform across donors.

In the PCR, 60 Vbeta and 13 Jbeta primers were used. Clones were read by immunoSEQ multiplex PCR, and TCRdb kept only the in-frame ones, dropping some. The sample records around 280,000 clones, around nine tenths being singletons. This CDR3 region has 16 residues. With 0 bases removed from V and 7 bases from J, the gap between germline ends came to 16 bases. Germline assignment: CDR1 MGHRA and CDR2 YSYEKL. The sample consisted of PBMCs. This receptor was obtained from a woman aged 18 to 35 in good health and CMV-seronegative. This chain joins TRBV4-1 and TRBJ1-5, with D tentatively TRBD1 (6 bases). The CDR3 DNA follows: TGCGCCAGCAGCCAAGATGACCGGGGGGGCAGCCAGCCCCAGCATTTT. Protein product: CASSQDDRGGSQPQHF.